One and the same sample provided the 21 T cell receptor beta chains below, sequenced in a study of CD8 T cells in ankylosing spondylitis (dated by TCRdb to about 2017). Libraries were constructed by 5' RACE. The sample was run on an Illumina HiSeq 2500. TCRdb applied fastp at Q25 and MiXCR to the public reads, then kept only in-frame beta chains. Entries are consolidated by CDR3 protein sequence, retaining the most common genes and DNA. This sample lists hundreds of thousands of distinct CDR3 sequences; roughly 25% were detected once. The ten largest account for more than 6.5% of the sample. The sample was blood, either unsorted or a sorted T cell fraction (not recorded which). The receptors shown here come from a male donor with ankylosing spondylitis or in good health (not recorded which).

This clonotype was observed once. The chain recombines TRBV5-8 with TRBJ2-5; no clear D. Trimming removed 0 bases from V and 5 bases from J, with 11 bases in between. Germline V gene sequence: CDR1 SGHTS, CDR2 YDEGEE. This CDR3 is 14 amino acids long. The CDR3 nucleotides are TGTGCCAGCAGCTTGGTATCCAGATGGGAGACCCAGTACTTC. As protein: CASSLVSRWETQYF.

The chain couples TRBV30 to TRBJ2-3, with 9 bases fitting TRBD2. Unmatched junction bases numbered 3, after V lost 0 bases and J lost 2 bases. The CDR3 spans 15 residues. From germline, CDR1 is GTSNPN and CDR2 SVGIG (reference sequence). The CDR3 loop reads CAWSVGGRVTDTQYF. The CDR3 DNA follows: TGTGCCTGGAGTGTAGGCGGGAGGGTCACAGATACGCAGTATTTT.

This chain uses TRBV14 with TRBJ2-3; 8 nucleotides line up with TRBD2. The CDR3 covers 15 residues. CDR1 is SGHDN, CDR2 FVKESK, per germline. The junction had 6 bases not matched to a gene; V was cut back by 0 bases and J by 7 bases. CDR3 region: CASSQDHAGGNTQYF. The CDR3 bases are TGTGCCAGCAGCCAAGACCATGCGGGAGGAAATACGCAGTATTTT.

The genes are TRBV5-1 and TRBJ2-7, with TRBD2 identical over 9 bases. Germline loops: CDR1 SGHRS, CDR2 YFSETQ. Unmatched junction bases numbered 7, after V lost 0 bases and J lost 9 bases. The CDR3 covers 14 residues. CDR3 protein: CASSLELAGLGQYF. In nucleotides, the CDR3 is TGCGCCAGCAGCTTGGAACTAGCGGGTCTCGGGCAGTACTTC. The variable domain in full, completed from reference TRBV5-1 and TRBJ2-7, reads KAGVTQTPRYLIKTRGQQVTLSCSPISGHRSVSWYQQTPGQGLQFLFEYFSETQRNKGNFPGRFSGRQFSNSRSEMNVSTLELGDSALYLCASSLELAGLGQYFGPGTRLTVT.

Notes on this clonotype: This sequence may be a read error, since a much larger clone differs from it by one base. The chain employs TRBV5-6 and TRBJ1-5, with a tentative D call TRBD1 (5 bases). The CDR3 extends over 13 amino acids. V dropped 6 bases and J dropped 7 bases, with 14 bases sitting between them. Germline lookup yields CDR1 SGHDT and CDR2 YYEEEE. The CDR3 DNA reads TGTGCCAGCACCCGGGGGAGTGACCAGCCCCAGCATTTT. Encoded protein: CASTRGSDQPQHF.

This clonotype was detected many times. The chain has TRBV29-1 and TRBJ2-3; 12 bases are shared with TRBD2. Germline trimming cut 5 bases from V and 4 bases from J; bases unmatched to any gene: 1. The germline CDR1 and CDR2 sequences are SQVTM and ANQGSEA. This CDR3 spans 13 amino acids. This chain's CDR3 is CSVRLAGADTQYF. For the CDR3, the DNA is TGCAGCGTTAGACTAGCGGGAGCAGATACGCAGTATTTT.

This clonotype was seen a handful of times. The chain is built from TRBV20-1 and TRBJ1-3; 11 positions match TRBD1. CDR1 DFQATT and CDR2 SNEGSKA come from the germline V gene (reference sequence). V lost 3 bases to trimming and J lost 4 bases; unmatched junction nucleotides: 5. This CDR3 region has 15 residues. CDR3: CSASRTGGVGNTIYF. The CDR3 nucleotides are TGCAGTGCTAGCAGGACAGGGGGCGTAGGAAACACCATATATTTT.

This clonotype appeared many times. The chain combines TRBV5-4 with TRBJ2-3; D is perhaps TRBD2 (6 bases). Trimming took off 3 bases at V and 3 bases at J, with 14 bases between the two ends. CDR3 length: 15 amino acids. The germline CDR1 and CDR2 sequences are SGHNT and YYREEE (reference sequence). CDR3 in amino acids: CASSWPTGGTDTQYF. The CDR3 region has the DNA TGTGCCAGCAGCTGGCCCACAGGAGGGACAGATACGCAGTATTTT.

This clonotype was seen ten or more times. The V gene is TRBV15, the J gene TRBJ1-1, with 7 bases lining up with TRBD1. Germline trimming cut 0 bases from V and 3 bases from J; bases unmatched to any gene: 10. Germline-derived CDR1 and CDR2 are LNHNV and YYDKDF (reference sequence). This CDR3 contains 17 residues. CDR3 DNA: TGTGCCACCAGCAGAGATAGAAGAGGGGGCAGGGACACTGAAGCTTTCTTT. The encoded protein is CATSRDRRGGRDTEAFF.

This clonotype was found a few times. CDR3 loop: CSATSGEIKQETQYF. CDR3 nucleotides: TGCAGTGCTACCTCGGGGGAGATTAAACAAGAGACCCAGTACTTC. The rearrangement joins TRBV20-1 to TRBJ2-5, with D possibly being TRBD2 (6 bases). V was pared by 4 bases and J by 2 bases, with 17 bases between. Germline values: CDR1 DFQATT, CDR2 SNEGSKA (reference sequence). This CDR3 is 15 amino acids long.

The chain couples TRBV20-1 to TRBJ1-5; 8 nucleotides agree with TRBD1. The CDR3 runs to 17 residues. Trimming cost V 3 bases and J 1 base; bases outside gene matches: 11. CDR1 is DFQATT and CDR2 is SNEGSKA in the germline V gene (reference sequence). The CDR3 spells CSASSGGGKWSNQPQHF. In nucleotides, the CDR3 is TGCAGTGCTAGTTCAGGGGGCGGTAAATGGAGCAATCAGCCCCAGCATTTT.

This clonotype appeared many times. The rearrangement uses TRBV12-3 or TRBV12-4 and TRBJ1-1; TRBD1 agrees at 8 bases. With V trimmed by 5 bases and J by 1 base, 6 bases remained unmatched. The length of the CDR3 is 15 residues. The CDR3 DNA sequence: TGTGCCAGCAGTCAACAGGGGGTTGGGAACACTGAAGCTTTCTTT. The encoded protein is CASSQQGVGNTEAFF.

This clonotype turned up a few times. The chain links TRBV5-1 to TRBJ2-1, with 11 bases fitting TRBD2. Germline CDR1 and CDR2: SGHRS and YFSETQ. The length of the CDR3 is 19 residues. The trim removed 1 base at V and 6 bases at J, leaving 15 bases unmatched. The CDR3 loop is CASSLSKLAGAAIVNEQFF. The CDR3 DNA follows: TGCGCCAGCAGCTTGAGCAAACTAGCGGGAGCCGCTATAGTCAATGAGCAGTTCTTC.

There are a few counts of this clonotype. The chain has TRBV5-1 and TRBJ2-6; D may correspond to TRBD1 or TRBD2 (6 bases each). This CDR3 is 15 amino acids long. Trimming cost V 4 bases and J 4 bases, with 12 bases left between them. CDR1 is SGHRS and CDR2 is YFSETQ in the germline V gene. As DNA, the CDR3 is TGCGCCAGCAGCCTCCGGGGGCAAGGGGCCAACGTCCTGACTTTC. It translates to CASSLRGQGANVLTF.

This chain uses TRBV4-2 with TRBJ1-2; no reliable D call. CDR3 length: 14 residues. Trimming took off 0 bases at V and 5 bases at J, with 10 bases between the two ends. Germline V lookup: CDR1 LGHNA, CDR2 YNFKEQ. The CDR3 here is CASSQDRELYGYTF. For the CDR3, the DNA is TGTGCCAGCAGCCAAGATAGAGAACTGTATGGCTACACCTTC.

This clonotype has a count of ten or more. The chain recombines TRBV5-1 with TRBJ1-5, with a possible D match to TRBD1 (6 bases). There are 14 residues in the CDR3. Germline CDR1 SGHRS, CDR2 YFSETQ. The ends were cut back, 0 bases at V and 5 bases at J, with 9 bases in the middle. CDR3 protein: CASSLGQAHQPQHF. CDR3 DNA sequence: TGCGCCAGCAGCTTGGGACAGGCTCATCAGCCCCAGCATTTT.

The chain uses TRBV20-1 and TRBJ1-6; D is possibly TRBD1 (5 bases). The V and J ends lost 3 bases and 7 bases respectively, with 16 bases between them. This CDR3 is 15 amino acids long. CDR1 DFQATT and CDR2 SNEGSKA come from the germline V gene (reference sequence). DNA for the CDR3: TGCAGTGCTAGGAAATCAGGGAGCGGCAATTCACCCCTCCACTTT. Its translation is CSARKSGSGNSPLHF.

This chain joins TRBV10-2 and TRBJ2-6, with D tentatively TRBD2 (6 bases). V was pared by 3 bases and J by 1 base, with 10 bases between. Germline V gene sequence: CDR1 WSHSY, CDR2 SAAADI. The length of the CDR3 is 16 residues. CDR3 residues: CASSDTGVSGANVLTF. CDR3 sequence (DNA): TGCGCCAGCAGTGACACGGGGGTATCTGGGGCCAACGTCCTGACTTTC.

This chain uses TRBV15 with TRBJ2-7, with D maybe TRBD1 (6 bases). This CDR3 comprises 15 residues. Germline assignment: CDR1 LNHNV and CDR2 YYDKDF (reference sequence). V was clipped by 4 bases and J by 2 bases, with 15 bases between them. CDR3 protein: CATSIARQGPYEQYF. CDR3 in DNA: TGTGCCACCAGCATCGCCCGGCAGGGGCCCTACGAGCAGTACTTC.

J is TRBJ2-7 and V is TRBV20-1; TRBD1 is a possible D gene (6 bases). The V and J ends lost 1 base and 2 bases respectively, with 15 bases between them. The CDR3 spans 15 residues. CDR1 DFQATT and CDR2 SNEGSKA come from the germline V gene (reference sequence). CDR3 residues: CSARALAGTPYEQYF. The CDR3 DNA reads TGCAGTGCTAGAGCTCTAGCAGGGACACCCTACGAGCAGTACTTC.

Only a few counts were recorded for this clonotype. The chain employs TRBV20-1 and TRBJ2-5; TRBD2 is a possible D gene (6 bases). Germline assignment: CDR1 DFQATT and CDR2 SNEGSKA (reference sequence). This CDR3 comprises 14 residues. The V and J ends lost 1 base and 2 bases respectively, with 11 bases between them. The CDR3 bases are TGCAGTGCTAGAGGGAGCGGGCCTCAAGAGACCCAGTACTTC. Amino acids: CSARGSGPQETQYF.